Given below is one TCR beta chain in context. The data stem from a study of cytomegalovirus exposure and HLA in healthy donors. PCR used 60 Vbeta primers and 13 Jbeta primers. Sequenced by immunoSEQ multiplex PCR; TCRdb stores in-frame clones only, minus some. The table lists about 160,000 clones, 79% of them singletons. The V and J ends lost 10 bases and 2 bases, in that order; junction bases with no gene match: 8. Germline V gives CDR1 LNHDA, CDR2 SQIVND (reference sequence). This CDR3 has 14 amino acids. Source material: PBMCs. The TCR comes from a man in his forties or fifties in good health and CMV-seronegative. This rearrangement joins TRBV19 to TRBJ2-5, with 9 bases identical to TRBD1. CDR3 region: CANLDRGPQETQYF. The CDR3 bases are TGTGCCAACCTGGACAGGGGCCCTCAAGAGACCCAGTACTTC.